The 26 T cell receptor beta chains in this list originate from one sample, sequenced in a study of blood T cells in healthy people across ages. The authors ran a second PCR of roughly 6 to 12 cycles using a sample-barcoded 5' primer and a J-beta primer mix. Each CDR3 protein gets one entry after TCRdb re-called the 5' RACE reads with MiXCR. The repertoire holds 1.4 million or so distinct CDR3 sequences, with approximately 43% as singletons. Sequenced input: blood. These receptors all stem from a woman under 30 in good health.

The rearrangement joins TRBV19 to TRBJ2-1, with 8 positions matching TRBD1. Trimming at V came to 7 bases and at J to 5 bases, leaving 7 bases not matched to a gene. Germline V gene data show CDR1 as LNHDA and CDR2 as SQIVND (reference sequence). The CDR3 length is 14 residues. The CDR3: CASKGTGYNNEQFF. CDR3 bases: TGTGCCAGTAAGGGGACAGGCTACAACAATGAGCAGTTCTTC.

This clonotype appeared a few times. V usage is TRBV7-3 and J usage is TRBJ2-2, with D maybe TRBD1 (5 bases). Germline CDR1 reads SGHTA; CDR2 reads FQGTGA. V lost 2 bases and J 6 bases, leaving 10 bases between the germline ends. The CDR3 length is 14 residues. CDR3 loop: CASSLGAPAGELFF. The CDR3 nucleotides read TGTGCCAGCAGCTTAGGGGCCCCGGCCGGGGAGCTGTTTTTT.

A few counts support this clonotype. V usage is TRBV21-1 and J usage is TRBJ2-1; the DNA was not used to check the table's D call, TRBD2. TRBV21-1 is shown as a pseudogene. The CDR3 extends over 17 amino acids. CDR3 bases: TGTGCCAGCAGCAACTTTGGGCGGGAGGGGAGTTATAATGAGCAGTTCTTC. Translation: CASSNFGREGSYNEQFF.

The genes are TRBV7-6 and TRBJ2-3, with D perhaps being TRBD1 or TRBD2 (5 bases each). Germline CDR1 SGHVS, CDR2 FNYEAQ. Trimming shortened V by 1 base and J by 2 bases, and 19 bases separated the two germline ends. This CDR3 region has 18 residues. CDR3 sequence reads: CASSLVIRGKGPTDTQYF. CDR3 bases: TGTGCCAGCAGCTTAGTAATAAGGGGTAAGGGACCCACAGATACGCAGTATTTT.

The chain is built from TRBV20-1 and TRBJ2-3, with 7 bases lining up with TRBD2. CDR3 length: 13 amino acids. The junction had 9 bases not matched to a gene; V was cut back by 6 bases and J by 6 bases. Germline-derived CDR1 and CDR2 are DFQATT and SNEGSKA (reference sequence). The CDR3 spells CSAPETSLDTQYF. The CDR3 DNA is TGCAGTGCCCCTGAGACTAGCTTGGATACGCAGTATTTT.

This chain uses TRBV20-1 with TRBJ1-2; D is unclear. The V gene lost 0 bases and the J gene lost 3 bases, with 14 bases spanning the gap. CDR1 and CDR2 (germline): DFQATT, SNEGSKA (reference sequence). This CDR3 is 15 amino acids long. The CDR3 loop is CSARDLRGGHYGYTF. The CDR3 DNA is TGCAGTGCTAGAGATCTGCGAGGTGGGCACTATGGCTACACCTTC.

V gene TRBV7-2 combines with J gene TRBJ2-3; 10 nucleotides align to TRBD2. The CDR3 loop spans 17 amino acids. Trimming at V came to 1 base and at J to 5 bases, leaving 9 bases not matched to a gene. The germline V gene has CDR1 SGHTA and CDR2 FQGNSA. CDR3 DNA sequence: TGTGCCAGCAGCTTAGGTGGAGGACTAGCGGCGGTAGATACGCAGTATTTT. Encoded protein: CASSLGGGLAAVDTQYF.

The chain employs TRBV20-1 and TRBJ1-5; D unclear. The CDR3 consists of 13 residues. The V end lost 5 bases, the J end lost 0 bases, and 8 bases lay between the germline ends. Germline values: CDR1 DFQATT, CDR2 SNEGSKA (reference sequence). CDR3 in DNA: TGCAGTGCTGGGCGGGGTAGCAATCAGCCCCAGCATTTT. Protein sequence: CSAGRGSNQPQHF.

Concerning this clonotype itself: Compared with germline, one end of the junction differs, possibly owing to a read error. The chain carries TRBV7-2 and TRBJ1-2; TRBD1 might be the D (6 bases). The CDR3 is made up of 14 amino acids. The germline CDR1 and CDR2 sequences are SGHTA and FQGNSA. In DNA, the CDR3 is TGTGCCAGCAGCTTTCAGGGGAGACGGTATGGCAACACCTTC. It is translated as CASSFQGRRYGNTF. Looking up the rest from reference TRBV7-2 and TRBJ1-2 gives the full variable domain: GAGVSQSPSNKVTEKGKDVELRCDPISGHTALYWYRQSLGQGLEFLIYFQGNSAPDKSGLPSDRFSAERTGGSVSTLTIQRTQQEDSAVYLCASSFQGRRYGNTFGSGTRLTVV.

This clonotype has at least ten counts. In DNA form, the CDR3 reads TGTGCCATCACTGACCAGTATTCCTACGAGCAGTACTTC. Translated: CAITDQYSYEQYF. The chain has TRBV10-3 and TRBJ2-7; unclear D gene. The germline CDR1 and CDR2 sequences are ENHRY and SYGVKD. The CDR3 runs to 13 residues. V dropped 7 bases and J dropped 1 base, with 11 bases sitting between them.

This clonotype was seen only a few times. This chain uses TRBV7-9 with TRBJ2-1; 10 nucleotides align to TRBD2. From germline, CDR1 is SEHNR and CDR2 FQNEAQ (reference sequence). The CDR3 loop spans 15 amino acids. V was pared by 6 bases and J by 3 bases, with 5 bases of the junction left unmatched. The CDR3 loop reads CASSFSGGYYNEQFF. CDR3 nucleotide sequence: TGTGCCAGCAGTTTTAGCGGGGGGTACTACAATGAGCAGTTCTTC.

This chain connects TRBV25-1 to TRBJ2-1, with 11 positions matching TRBD2. The germline CDR1 and CDR2 sequences are MGHDK and SYGVNS. V shed 5 bases and J 8 bases; nucleotides not matched to a gene: 11. The CDR3 has 16 residues. CDR3 in DNA: TGTGCCAGCAGTTTACCACTAGCGGGAGTAAGCGATGAGCAGTTCTTC. Protein: CASSLPLAGVSDEQFF.

This clonotype was observed a few times. The germline gene is not matched at one end of the junction; a read error may be the cause. V gene TRBV4-2 combines with J gene TRBJ1-1; no definite D call. The germline V gene has CDR1 LGHNA and CDR2 YNFKEQ. CDR3 length: 15 amino acids. CDR3 bases: TGTGCCAGCAGACAAGCGGCGTCTAGGCACACTGAAGCTTTCTTT. This codes for CASRQAASRHTEAFF.

This clonotype was seen ten or more times. This chain uses TRBV12-3 or TRBV12-4 with TRBJ2-7; D not certain. V was cut by 2 bases and J by 0 bases, with 5 bases left in between. This CDR3 is built from 13 residues. CDR3 bases: TGTGCCAGCAGTTTAACCGTCTCCTACGAGCAGTACTTC. As protein: CASSLTVSYEQYF.

The chain employs TRBV12-3 or TRBV12-4 and TRBJ2-3; D is ambiguous. The CDR3 has 16 residues. Trimming took 5 bases from V and 8 from J, leaving 23 bases between them. The CDR3 coding sequence is TGTGCCAGCAGTCAGGACGGCCTTCGAAGGTCGGGTACGCAGTATTTT. It specifies CASSQDGLRRSGTQYF.

The chain recombines TRBV7-9 with TRBJ2-3; TRBD2 agrees at 10 bases. In germline, CDR1 is SEHNR, CDR2 FQNEAQ (reference sequence). The CDR3 runs 18 residues. Trimming cost V 3 bases and J 0 bases; bases outside gene matches: 9. For the CDR3, the DNA is TGTGCCAGCAGCTTTGGGCTAGCGGGGGTCCGAAGCACAGATACGCAGTATTTT. Encoded protein: CASSFGLAGVRSTDTQYF.

The V call is TRBV5-1, the J call TRBJ2-3, with 7 bases aligning to TRBD1. Losses at the gene ends were 4 bases for V and 3 bases for J; bases not matched to a gene: 14. The CDR3 consists of 17 residues. Germline loops: CDR1 SGHRS, CDR2 YFSETQ. The CDR3 sequence is CASSREPPGQLTDTQYF. The CDR3, as DNA: TGCGCCAGCAGCCGCGAGCCACCGGGACAGCTTACAGATACGCAGTATTTT.

This chain connects TRBV20-1 to TRBJ2-5; D call uncertain. The J call may be mistaken, given a closer DNA end match to TRBJ2-7. Germline V gene sequence: CDR1 DFQATT, CDR2 SNEGSKA (reference sequence). This CDR3 spans 13 amino acids. The CDR3 bases are TGCAGTGCTACCCTCCTCCCTTCCGACGAGCAGTACTTC. It specifies CSATLLPSDEQYF.

CDR3 in DNA: TGTGCCAGCAGTGAAGCCCGGGACCGGGGCAATCAGCCCCAGCATTTT. Encoded protein: CASSEARDRGNQPQHF. The chain combines TRBV2 with TRBJ1-5; TRBD1 is a possible D gene (5 bases). The CDR3 length is 16 residues. Germline values: CDR1 SNHLY, CDR2 FYNNEI. The V end lost 0 bases, the J end lost 2 bases, and 11 bases lay between the germline ends. Looking up the rest from reference TRBV2 and TRBJ1-5 gives the full variable domain: EPEVTQTPSHQVTQMGQEVILRCVPISNHLYFYWYRQILGQKVEFLVSFYNNEISEKSEIFDDQFSVERPDGSNFTLKIRSTKLEDSAMYFCASSEARDRGNQPQHFGDGTRLSIL.

This clonotype was seen more than once but under ten times. The CDR3 region has the DNA TGCGCCAGCAGCGCTGGACTAGAACTAGCCAAAAACATTCAGTACTTC. Translated: CASSAGLELAKNIQYF. V gene TRBV5-1 combines with J gene TRBJ2-4; 7 positions match TRBD2. This CDR3 has 16 residues. Per the germline V gene, CDR1 is SGHRS and CDR2 is YFSETQ. V shed 4 bases, J shed 0 bases, and the junction held 7 bases outside the gene matches.

This clonotype occurred a few times. The chain has TRBV6-2 or TRBV6-3 and TRBJ2-7; the D gene is possibly TRBD1 (5 bases). This CDR3 contains 14 residues. V lost 6 bases and J lost 7, with 19 bases in between. The germline gives CDR1 MNHEY, CDR2 SVGEGT. The DNA of the CDR3 is TGTGCCAGCAGGACGACAGTCACCATGGGGGAGCAGTACTTC. As protein: CASRTTVTMGEQYF.

Of note for this clonotype: A clone one base away is much larger, so this may be a read error. This chain joins TRBV20-1 and TRBJ2-7; a possible D gene is TRBD1 (5 bases). The CDR3 length is 14 residues. Germline V gene lookup returns CDR1 DFQATT and CDR2 SNEGSKA (reference sequence). V was shortened by 0 bases and J by 6 bases, with 15 bases between the two germline ends. The CDR3 coding sequence is TGCAGTGCTAGAGATAGGGGCAGGAAAGGCGAGCAGTACTTC. Protein product: CSARDRGRKGEQYF.

The rearrangement uses TRBV6-1 and TRBJ2-3, with 13 bases lining up with TRBD2. With 4 bases clipped from V and 4 bases from J, the junction kept 2 bases outside the gene matches. The CDR3 is made up of 15 amino acids. CDR1 MNHNS and CDR2 SASEGT come from the germline V gene. As DNA, the CDR3 is TGTGCCAGCAGTGTTACTAGCGGGGGGGCAGATACGCAGTATTTT. This gives the protein CASSVTSGGADTQYF.

This clonotype showed up many times. The gene calls are TRBV27 and TRBJ1-5; a weak D match, TRBD1 (5 bases). The length of the CDR3 is 13 residues. Germline V gives CDR1 MNHEY, CDR2 SMNVEV (reference sequence). V was cut by 6 bases and J by 3 bases, with 9 bases left in between. The CDR3 loop is CASSPGFNQPQHF. The CDR3 DNA reads as TGTGCCAGCAGCCCAGGGTTCAATCAGCCCCAGCATTTT.

CDR3 region: CASSFLGAGVYEQYF. Written as DNA, the CDR3 is TGCGCCAGCAGCTTCCTTGGGGCGGGAGTCTACGAGCAGTACTTC. This chain connects TRBV5-1 to TRBJ2-7, with 7 positions matching TRBD2. With V trimmed by 2 bases and J by 3 bases, 8 bases remained unmatched. The CDR3 extends over 15 amino acids. Per the germline V gene, CDR1 is SGHRS and CDR2 is YFSETQ.

The CDR3 spells CAIGLGGANGYTF. The CDR3, as DNA: TGTGCCATCGGCTTAGGGGGGGCTAATGGCTACACCTTC. This chain links TRBV10-3 with TRBJ1-2; possible D gene TRBD1, 6 bases. The germline V gene has CDR1 ENHRY and CDR2 SYGVKD. The CDR3 runs to 13 residues. V shed 8 bases and J shed 6 bases, with 16 bases lying between them.